This T cell receptor (beta chain) was documented in a study of tumor T cells in aggressive B-cell lymphoma. The CDR3 has 14 residues. Germline V gene lookup returns CDR1 SGHVS and CDR2 FQNEAQ. V was pared by 5 bases and J by 4 bases, with 14 bases between. The protocol was immunoSEQ multiplex PCR, while the TCRdb copy is restricted to in-frame clones and leaves out a portion. Of some 3,000 clones listed, approximately 86% are singletons. This clonotype was sampled from an adult with diffuse large B cell lymphoma. This chain links TRBV7-8 with TRBJ1-1; weak D call: TRBD1 (6 bases). The source material was tumor tissue. The CDR3 loop reads CASSITGKFTEAFF. In DNA form, the CDR3 reads TGTGCCAGCAGCATAACAGGGAAGTTCACTGAAGCTTTCTTT.